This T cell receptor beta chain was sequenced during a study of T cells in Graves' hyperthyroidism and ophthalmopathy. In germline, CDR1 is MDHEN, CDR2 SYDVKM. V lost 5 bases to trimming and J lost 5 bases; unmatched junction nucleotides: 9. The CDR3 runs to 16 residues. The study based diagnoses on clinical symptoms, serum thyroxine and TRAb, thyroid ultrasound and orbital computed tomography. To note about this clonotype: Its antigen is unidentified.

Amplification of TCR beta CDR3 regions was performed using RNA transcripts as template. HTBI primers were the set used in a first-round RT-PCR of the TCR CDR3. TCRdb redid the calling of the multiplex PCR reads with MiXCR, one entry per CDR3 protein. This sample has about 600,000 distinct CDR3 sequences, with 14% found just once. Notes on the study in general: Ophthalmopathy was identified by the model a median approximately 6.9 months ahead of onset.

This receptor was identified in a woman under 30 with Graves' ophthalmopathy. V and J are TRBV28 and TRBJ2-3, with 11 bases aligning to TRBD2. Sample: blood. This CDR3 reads CASSGPLAGGLDTQYF. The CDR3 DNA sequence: TGTGCCAGCAGTGGGCCGCTAGCGGGGGGCTTAGATACGCAGTATTTT.